The 28 T cell receptor beta chains below were found in one sample sequenced in a study of blood T cell repertoires in COVID-19 (dated by TCRdb to about 2020). Library preparation employed the immunoSEQ multiplex PCR assay. The table comes from immuneACCESS by way of TCRdb, which keeps in-frame sequences with V and J called. Part of the clones is missing from these tables; in studies checked, under half for an unresolved V gene and the rest for unknown reasons. This sample comprises about 320,000 clones, approximately 85% of them detected only once. Together, the top ten hold approximately 7.5% of the sample. Sequenced sample: peripheral blood. The receptors derive from a human donor in a cohort sampled during active COVID-19.

This chain links TRBV27 with TRBJ2-7; the match to TRBD1 covers 7 bases. From germline, CDR1 is MNHEY and CDR2 SMNVEV (reference sequence). CDR3 length equals 13 residues. V trimming: 5 bases; J trimming: 4 bases; junction bases outside the gene matches: 5. CDR3 bases: TGTGCCAGCAGTCGAAACAGGGGTTACGAGCAGTACTTC. As protein: CASSRNRGYEQYF.

The count of this clone is one. This chain uses TRBV6-6 with TRBJ1-6, with 7 positions matching TRBD1. This CDR3 has 16 residues. Germline V lookup: CDR1 MNHNY, CDR2 SVGAGI (reference sequence). The V and J ends lost 5 bases and 9 bases, in that order; junction bases with no gene match: 13. The CDR3 sequence is CASSRQGLRVSSPLHF. The CDR3 region has the DNA TGTGCCAGCAGTCGACAGGGCTTGAGAGTTAGTTCACCCCTCCACTTT.

The gene calls are TRBV5-1 and TRBJ2-7; 7 bases map to TRBD1. The junction had 9 bases not matched to a gene; V was cut back by 7 bases and J by 2 bases. The germline V gene encodes CDR1 SGHRS and CDR2 YFSETQ. The CDR3 spans 14 residues. CDR3 region: CASFDRAITYEQYF. For the CDR3, the DNA is TGCGCCAGCTTTGACAGGGCAATAACCTACGAGCAGTACTTC.

The chain employs TRBV12-5 and TRBJ2-7; 9 positions agree with TRBD1. CDR3 size: 16 residues. Unmatched junction bases numbered 12, after V lost 0 bases and J lost 9 bases. Germline values: CDR1 LGHNT, CDR2 FRNRAP. The CDR3 sequence is CASGLVLWDREFGQYF. DNA of the CDR3: TGTGCTAGTGGTTTGGTATTATGGGACAGGGAATTCGGGCAGTACTTC.

V and J are TRBV9 and TRBJ2-3; D gene unclear. This CDR3 region has 14 residues. Trimming took off 6 bases at V and 6 bases at J, with 17 bases between the two ends. Germline CDR1 and CDR2: SGDLS and YYNGEE. CDR3 residues: CASTYSLPSDTQYF. The CDR3 nucleotides are TGTGCCAGCACATACTCCTTACCGTCGGATACGCAGTATTTT.

As regards this clone: The sample contains more than one DNA sequence encoding this CDR3. The V gene is TRBV7-9, the J gene TRBJ1-5; TRBD1 agrees at 7 bases. The germline V gene encodes CDR1 SEHNR and CDR2 FQNEAQ (reference sequence). After removal of 1 base from V and 3 bases from J, the junction contained 3 bases not matched to a gene. CDR3 length equals 15 residues. The CDR3: CASSLGQGSNQPQHF. DNA of the CDR3: TGTGCCAGCAGCTTAGGACAGGGCTCCAATCAGCCCCAGCATTTT.

CDR3 nucleotide sequence: TGCGCCAGCAGGTCATCCCCCGGGACAGGGGACAATGAGCAGTTCTTC. Its protein is CASRSSPGTGDNEQFF. The chain has TRBV10-2 and TRBJ2-1, with 10 bases aligning to TRBD1. The V segment lost 6 bases and the J segment 5 bases; nucleotides outside the gene matches: 10. CDR3 length equals 16 residues. The V gene's germline CDR1 is WSHSY and CDR2 SAAADI.

The chain combines TRBV5-8 with TRBJ1-6, with unresolved D. The germline V gene encodes CDR1 SGHTS and CDR2 YDEGEE. The V gene lost 1 base and the J gene lost 11 bases, with 16 bases spanning the gap. This CDR3 has 15 amino acids. CDR3: CASSLRGVEPPPLHF. CDR3 nucleotides: TGTGCCAGCAGCTTGCGGGGTGTCGAACCCCCACCCCTCCACTTT.

There are many counts of this clone. The chain has TRBV2 and TRBJ2-3, with TRBD1 matching 10 bases. This CDR3 has 17 residues. CDR1 is SNHLY and CDR2 is FYNNEI in the germline V gene. V dropped 1 base and J dropped 3; count of bases not matched to a gene: 7. In DNA form, the CDR3 reads TGTGCCAGCAGTGAAGGGACAGGGGGTCGTCCTACAGATACGCAGTATTTT. This encodes CASSEGTGGRPTDTQYF.

The genes are TRBV6-1 and TRBJ1-4, with TRBD1 identical over 8 bases. From germline, CDR1 is MNHNS and CDR2 SASEGT. The CDR3 is 15 amino acids. Trimming at V came to 2 bases and at J to 9 bases, leaving 8 bases not matched to a gene. The CDR3 coding sequence is TGTGCCAGCAGTGAAACTCAGGGGGCCGTTCAAAAACTGTTTTTT. This translates into CASSETQGAVQKLFF.

The chain carries TRBV30 and TRBJ1-5; maybe TRBD1 (6 bases). Trimming took off 2 bases at V and 1 base at J, with 12 bases between the two ends. Germline V gene sequence: CDR1 GTSNPN, CDR2 SVGIG (reference sequence). This CDR3 has 15 amino acids. CDR3: CAWSTGSGSNQPQHF. DNA for the CDR3: TGTGCCTGGAGTACAGGGTCGGGGAGCAATCAGCCCCAGCATTTT.

The chain couples TRBV5-1 to TRBJ1-3; possibly TRBD1 for D (5 bases). The CDR3 is made up of 20 amino acids. CDR1 SGHRS and CDR2 YFSETQ come from the germline V gene. V was clipped by 1 base and J by 0 bases, with 23 bases between them. CDR3 in DNA: TGCGCCAGCAGCTTGACAGCTCCTGGTGCAGGGACTATCTCTGGAAACACCATATATTTT. It codes for CASSLTAPGAGTISGNTIYF.

The rearrangement uses TRBV24-1 and TRBJ2-5, with D maybe TRBD1 (5 bases). Germline V gene lookup returns CDR1 KGHDR and CDR2 SFDVKD. The CDR3 sequence is 17 residues long. V lost 3 bases to trimming and J lost 2 bases, with 18 bases between them. CDR3 nucleotides: TGTGCCACCAGTGATAACCGACATGTTAGGGGACAAGAGACCCAGTACTTC. This codes for CATSDNRHVRGQETQYF.

This chain joins TRBV12-5 and TRBJ1-4, with unresolved D. CDR1 LGHNT and CDR2 FRNRAP come from the germline V gene. This CDR3 contains 16 residues. The V and J ends lost 3 bases and 2 bases respectively, with 13 bases between them. The CDR3, as DNA: TGTGCTAGTGGTTTCACCCGGGGAGGCACTAATGAAAAACTGTTTTTT. It encodes CASGFTRGGTNEKLFF.

This chain joins TRBV6-6 and TRBJ2-1; TRBD2 agrees at 8 bases. From germline, CDR1 is MNHNY and CDR2 SVGAGI (reference sequence). Losses at the gene ends were 5 bases for V and 2 bases for J; bases not matched to a gene: 5. The CDR3 spans 15 residues. The CDR3: CASSTRGGPYNEQFF. The CDR3, as DNA: TGTGCCAGCAGTACCCGGGGGGGCCCCTACAATGAGCAGTTCTTC.

The V gene is TRBV4-1, the J gene TRBJ2-1; the match to TRBD1 covers 10 bases. The V segment lost 1 base and the J segment 8 bases; nucleotides outside the gene matches: 14. CDR1 and CDR2 (germline): MGHRA, YSYEKL. This CDR3 has 18 residues. Here the CDR3 reads CASSQGLLGDRGGDEQFF. In nucleotides, the CDR3 is TGCGCCAGCAGCCAAGGGCTTTTAGGGGACAGGGGTGGGGATGAGCAGTTCTTC.

The CDR3, as DNA: TGTGCCAGCAGCTTTTTGGACTTTATCACAGATACGCAGTATTTT. As protein: CASSFLDFITDTQYF. The chain employs TRBV7-9 and TRBJ2-3; possibly TRBD2 for D (5 bases). V lost 3 bases, J lost 2 bases, and 12 bases lay in between. Germline CDR1 SEHNR, CDR2 FQNEAQ (reference sequence). This CDR3 has 15 residues. The full variable domain, in which reference TRBV7-9 and TRBJ2-3 provide the parts outside the CDR3, is DTGVSQNPRHKITKRGQNVTFRCDPISEHNRLYWYRQTLGQGPEFLTYFQNEAQLEKSRLLSDRFSAERPKGSFSTLEIQRTEQGDSAMYLCASSFLDFITDTQYFGPGTRLTVL.

The gene calls are TRBV30 and TRBJ1-1, with a possible D match to TRBD1 (5 bases). Trimming took off 5 bases at V and 0 bases at J, with 10 bases between the two ends. In germline, CDR1 is GTSNPN, CDR2 SVGIG (reference sequence). There are 13 residues in the CDR3. The CDR3 spells CAWATALNTEAFF. CDR3 in DNA: TGTGCCTGGGCGACAGCTTTGAACACTGAAGCTTTCTTT.

The genes are TRBV7-6 and TRBJ2-7; no clear D gene. Trimming took 0 bases from V and 1 from J, leaving 10 bases between them. The CDR3 is 15 amino acids. Germline loops: CDR1 SGHVS, CDR2 FNYEAQ. CDR3 in amino acids: CASSLAQETSYEQYF. The CDR3 coding sequence is TGTGCCAGCAGCTTAGCGCAGGAAACATCCTACGAGCAGTACTTC.

J is TRBJ2-2 and V is TRBV5-4, with a weak D call TRBD2 (5 bases). CDR1 SGHNT and CDR2 YYREEE come from the germline V gene (reference sequence). Trimming left V 0 bases short and J 0 bases short, with 9 bases between. The CDR3 totals 16 residues. The CDR3 is CASSLVAGANTGELFF. In DNA, the CDR3 is TGTGCCAGCAGCTTGGTGGCCGGGGCGAACACCGGGGAGCTGTTTTTT.

The chain links TRBV4-2 to TRBJ1-3; D unresolved. Trimming took 0 bases from V and 3 from J, leaving 12 bases between them. Per the germline V gene, CDR1 is LGHNA and CDR2 is YNFKEQ. The CDR3 has 16 residues. In nucleotides, the CDR3 is TGTGCCAGCAGCCAAGATCGGGGAGCAGGTGGAAACACCATATATTTT. It translates to CASSQDRGAGGNTIYF.

V usage is TRBV19 and J usage is TRBJ2-7; 8 nucleotides align to TRBD2. Germline CDR1 is LNHDA and CDR2 is SQIVND (reference sequence). Germline trimming cut 0 bases from V and 6 bases from J; bases unmatched to any gene: 16. This CDR3 has 18 residues. The DNA of the CDR3 is TGTGCCAGTAGTATAGATGGGGTTTGGGGTAGCGGGGAGGGCGAGCAGTACTTC. It translates to CASSIDGVWGSGEGEQYF.

This rearrangement joins TRBV10-2 to TRBJ2-1, with D possibly TRBD2 on 6 matching bases. Trimming took 6 bases from V and 9 from J, leaving 12 bases between them. The germline CDR1 and CDR2 sequences are WSHSY and SAAADI. This CDR3 is built from 12 residues. As DNA, the CDR3 is TGCGCCAGCAGGGGCAGAGCGGGTGAGCAGTTCTTC. It is translated as CASRGRAGEQFF.

V usage is TRBV6-1 and J usage is TRBJ1-2; TRBD1 aligns across 10 bases. J was trimmed by 3 bases and V by 4 bases; bases with no gene match: 8. The CDR3 extends over 16 amino acids. CDR1 is MNHNS and CDR2 is SASEGT in the germline V gene. In nucleotides, the CDR3 is TGTGCCAGCAGTGGGACAGGGGGTCAGGCGGACTATGGCTACACCTTC. The encoded protein is CASSGTGGQADYGYTF.

The chain couples TRBV2 to TRBJ1-2; maybe TRBD1 (6 bases). The CDR3 covers 14 residues. CDR1 is SNHLY and CDR2 is FYNNEI in the germline V gene. V was trimmed by 7 bases and J by 7 bases, leaving 19 bases between them. CDR3 loop: CASTPRVGGGGYTF. The CDR3 bases are TGTGCCAGCACCCCGAGGGTAGGGGGGGGTGGCTACACCTTC.

This clone was seen once. This chain uses TRBV19 with TRBJ2-2, with 9 nucleotides matching TRBD2. The CDR3 runs 17 residues. V lost 3 bases and J lost 5; bases outside the gene matches: 10. The germline gives CDR1 LNHDA, CDR2 SQIVND (reference sequence). This CDR3 reads CASSISIGGGVTGELFF. CDR3 DNA: TGTGCCAGTAGTATTAGTATTGGCGGGGGGGTTACCGGGGAGCTGTTTTTT.

The rearrangement joins TRBV12-3 or TRBV12-4 to TRBJ2-1; possible D gene TRBD2, 6 bases. CDR3 length: 12 residues. The V end lost 3 bases, the J end lost 10 bases, and 10 bases lay between the germline ends. The CDR3 coding sequence is TGTGCCAGCAGTTTGACTAGGTCGGAGCAGTTCTTC. This gives the protein CASSLTRSEQFF.

The chain links TRBV2 to TRBJ1-5; tentatively, D is TRBD1 (6 bases). The germline V gene encodes CDR1 SNHLY and CDR2 FYNNEI. With 6 bases removed from V and 6 bases from J, the gap between germline ends came to 9 bases. CDR3 length equals 12 residues. The CDR3 protein is CASRDSGQPQHF. The DNA for the CDR3 is TGTGCCAGCAGGGACAGTGGTCAGCCCCAGCATTTT.